This T cell receptor (beta chain) was found in a study of blood T cell repertoires in COVID-19. The germline CDR1 and CDR2 sequences are MGHRA and YSYEKL. Trimming took 0 bases from V and 4 from J, leaving 6 bases between them. This CDR3 contains 14 residues. Many counts were recorded for this clone. Participants' reported clinical history set cohort assignment. Produced via immunoSEQ multiplex PCR; TCRdb's table is partial and in-frame only. The data show 250,000 or so clones, around 82% seen once. The TCR comes from a woman in her 40s who had been exposed to COVID-19. The rearrangement links TRBV4-1 to TRBJ2-2; no firm D call. Sequencing was performed on PBMCs or T cells enriched from blood (not recorded which). This CDR3 reads CASSQEPSTGELFF. DNA for the CDR3: TGCGCCAGCAGCCAAGAGCCTAGCACCGGGGAGCTGTTTTTT.